This TCR beta chain was captured in a study of breast tumors, draining lymph nodes, adjacent tissues. Study-level points and caveats: Findings are consistent with lymph node origin and intratumoral expansion of most tumor T cells.

This clonotype was found many times. What it binds is unknown. TCRdb reprocessed the multiplex PCR reads with MiXCR, giving one entry per CDR3 protein. The table includes around 130,000 distinct CDR3 sequences, around 20% detected once. Axillary draining lymph nodes of breast cancer patients supplied the node samples. The TCR sequence derives from a female donor with breast cancer. Some clones in this sample may be carry-over from other donors' samples. Sequenced: axillary lymph node tissue.

The CDR3 loop reads CASSIDRSSGGETQYF. CDR3 DNA sequence: TGTGCCAGTAGTATAGATCGTTCTAGCGGGGGGGAGACCCAGTACTTC. This chain uses TRBV19 with TRBJ2-5, with 11 positions matching TRBD2. Germline CDR1 and CDR2: LNHDA and SQIVND (reference sequence). Losses at the gene ends were 0 bases for V and 5 bases for J; bases not matched to a gene: 5. The CDR3 is 16 residues long. Together with reference TRBV19 and TRBJ2-5, the CDR3 gives the full variable domain: DGGITQSPKYLFRKEGQNVTLSCEQNLNHDAMYWYRQDPGQGLRLIYYSQIVNDFQKGDIAEGYSVSREKKESFPLTVTSAQKNPTAFYLCASSIDRSSGGETQYFGPGTRLLVL.